The clone carrying this T cell receptor beta chain was seen just once. The antigen is unknown. These data belong to a study of T cell responses to AZD1222 COVID-19 vaccine. This table comes from immunoSEQ multiplex PCR, and its TCRdb copy is limited to in-frame clones, with some not included. The sample has approximately 190,000 clones, about nine tenths seen once. Study-wide results and caveats: Unmutated variant regions are reportedly targeted by nearly half of spike-specific TCRs. Spike-wide coverage was observed for vaccine-associated CD4 TCRs, with dominant responses at 160-218 and 743-854. White British ancestry dominated among donors, who included more females, and clonal diversity was possibly underestimated.

This TCR derives from an adult in good health. The sample was peripheral blood, taken on day 0 of MenACWY control vaccination.

The chain's CDR3 is CASSMEGPRGEKLFF. CDR3 sequence (DNA): TGTGCCAGTAGTATGGAGGGACCCCGAGGTGAAAAACTGTTTTTT. V usage is TRBV19 and J usage is TRBJ1-4; possibly TRBD1 for D (5 bases). The CDR3 extends over 15 amino acids. Germline V gives CDR1 LNHDA, CDR2 SQIVND (reference sequence). V lost 3 bases, J lost 7 bases, and 15 bases lay in between.